Below, one TCR beta chain is given with its context. Its antigen is unknown. A much bigger clone sits one base away, suggesting this may be a read error. Since the CDR3 does not end with the conserved phenylalanine or tryptophan, this likely comes from a read error. TCRdb re-called the multiplex PCR reads with MiXCR, one entry per CDR3 protein. The data hold fewer than 200,000 distinct CDR3 sequences, with approximately 30% observed a single time. This CDR3 has 15 residues. CDR1 SNHLY and CDR2 FYNNEI come from the germline V gene. Losses at the gene ends were 6 bases for V and 7 bases for J; bases not matched to a gene: 11. Axillary draining lymph nodes of breast cancer patients supplied the node samples. The sample belongs to a study of breast tumors, draining lymph nodes, adjacent tissues. General study points: Data fit most tumor T cells coming from lymph node, expanding in tumor. Tumor repertoires ranked between lymph nodes and nontumor tissue in diversity, with V and J gene preferences. Tumor and nontumor repertoires were significantly more similar in luminal-like than in basal-like breast cancer.

This chain connects TRBV2 to TRBJ2-1, with 8 bases identical to TRBD1. Sequencing was carried out using axillary lymph node tissue. The receptor was isolated from a female donor with breast cancer. Some clones in this sample may be carry-over from other donors' samples. CDR3 nucleotide sequence: TGTGCCAGCAGGCCCCGGACAGGGAGTCCAAATGAGCAGTTCTGC. This gives the protein CASRPRTGSPNEQFC.